This TCR beta chain was observed in a study of CD8 T cells in Susac syndrome. Study results and limitations: The study's TCR sequencing and HLA analysis covered a relatively small number of individuals, and the study acknowledged this.

RNA totalling roughly 0.5 to 1 ug underwent reverse transcription with random hexamers. The method of amplification for TCR beta CDR3 was immunoSEQ multiplex PCR, covering 54 Vbeta and 13 Jbeta. TCRdb itself ran the immunoSEQ multiplex PCR reads through MiXCR, one entry per CDR3 protein. The sample has some 300,000 distinct CDR3 sequences, almost 85% seen once. TEMRA cells were FACS-enriched, with CD8+ and CD4+ T cells isolated negatively. About this clonotype: The antigen is not known.

V was cut by 6 bases and J by 0 bases, with 12 bases left in between. This CDR3 region has 15 residues. This clonotype was obtained from a human donor with multiple sclerosis. V gene TRBV12-3 or TRBV12-4 combines with J gene TRBJ1-5, with D uncertain. Sequencing was carried out using CD8+ T cells from PBMCs. CDR3 in DNA: TGTGCCAGCAGCGACGGGCCATATAGCAATCAGCCCCAGCATTTT. Translation: CASSDGPYSNQPQHF.